The 32 T cell receptor beta chains in this list originate from one sample, sequenced in a study of OX40 agonist ivuxolimab in advanced cancers. Libraries were built with the immunoSEQ multiplex PCR assay. TCRdb limited this immuneACCESS table to in-frame rearrangements with V and J called. A share of clones is missing; checked studies link under half to unresolved V genes, and the rest is unexplained. Recorded for this sample are tens of thousands of clones; approximately 78% of them occurred a single time. Together, the top ten hold approximately 5.2% of the sample. The sample was CD4+ or CD8+ T cells sorted from blood, taken in a trial of the OX40 agonist ivuxolimab. These receptors were collected from an adult with an advanced solid tumor such as melanoma, head and neck, liver or kidney cancer.

CDR3 sequence: CASSYQDMNTEAFF. The CDR3, as DNA: TGTGCCAGCAGTTATCAGGACATGAACACTGAAGCTTTCTTT. V is TRBV6-5 and J is TRBJ1-1, with D perhaps matching TRBD1 (5 bases). CDR3 size: 14 residues. The V gene lost 3 bases and the J gene lost 0 bases, with 8 bases spanning the gap. CDR1 and CDR2 from the germline V gene are MNHEY and SVGAGI.

Only a few counts were recorded for this clone. This rearrangement joins TRBV2 to TRBJ2-5; 9 bases line up with TRBD2. Trimming removed 4 bases from V and 5 bases from J; junction bases left unmatched: 11. The CDR3 length is 16 residues. From germline, CDR1 is SNHLY and CDR2 FYNNEI. The CDR3 loop reads CASSGVGGGGPETQYF. Here the CDR3 DNA reads TGTGCCAGCAGTGGGGTCGGCGGGGGGGGCCCCGAGACCCAGTACTTC. Full variable domain (remainder filled in from reference TRBV2 and TRBJ2-5): EPEVTQTPSHQVTQMGQEVILRCVPISNHLYFYWYRQILGQKVEFLVSFYNNEISEKSEIFDDQFSVERPDGSNFTLKIRSTKLEDSAMYFCASSGVGGGGPETQYFGPGTRLLVL.

This clone turned up a few times. The chain uses TRBV4-2 and TRBJ2-5; 8 bases agree with TRBD2. Germline V CDR1 and CDR2: LGHNA, YNFKEQ. V trimming: 1 base; J trimming: 0 bases; junction bases outside the gene matches: 1. This CDR3 contains 15 residues. CDR3 nucleotides: TGTGCCAGCAGCCAAGCGGGAGGGGACCAAGAGACCCAGTACTTC. Protein: CASSQAGGDQETQYF.

V and J are TRBV30 and TRBJ1-3; tentatively, D is TRBD1 (6 bases). Deletions cut 2 bases from V and 2 bases from J, with 13 bases between. CDR1 and CDR2 (germline): GTSNPN, SVGIG (reference sequence). The CDR3 length is 15 residues. CDR3 sequence (DNA): TGTGCCTGGAGTACGTACAGGGTCGCTGGAAACACCATATATTTT. This translates into CAWSTYRVAGNTIYF.

The count of this clone is one. V usage is TRBV10-1 and J usage is TRBJ1-2; 8 bases map to TRBD1. CDR1 is WNHNN and CDR2 is SYGVQD in the germline V gene (reference sequence). The trim removed 5 bases at V and 10 bases at J, leaving 9 bases unmatched. The CDR3 is 13 amino acids. In DNA form, the CDR3 reads TGCGCCAGCAGTCGATCTTTGACAGGGGACTACACCTTC. This gives the protein CASSRSLTGDYTF.

This sequence joins TRBV6-5 and TRBJ2-7, with 8 bases aligning to TRBD2. Germline CDR1 is MNHEY and CDR2 is SVGAGI. The CDR3 totals 15 residues. J lost 0 bases, V lost 6 bases, and 7 bases had no gene match. CDR3 DNA sequence: TGTGCCAGCAGACCACTAGCGGCTAACTCCTACGAGCAGTACTTC. Encoded protein: CASRPLAANSYEQYF.

This chain connects TRBV7-2 to TRBJ2-3; the D is unclear. The CDR3 runs to 13 residues. The V end was cut by 5 bases, the J end by 0 bases, with 6 bases between. Germline CDR1 reads SGHTA; CDR2 reads FQGNSA. The CDR3 loop reads CASSPWSTDTQYF. The CDR3 DNA reads as TGTGCCAGCAGCCCCTGGAGCACAGATACGCAGTATTTT.

The V call is TRBV19, the J call TRBJ2-7, with no clear D. Per germline, CDR1 LNHDA and CDR2 SQIVND (reference sequence). The CDR3 sequence is 15 residues long. Trimming took 5 bases from V and 0 from J, leaving 14 bases between them. Here the CDR3 reads CASSAPGRNSYEQYF. In DNA, the CDR3 is TGTGCCAGTAGTGCCCCGGGTAGAAACTCCTACGAGCAGTACTTC.

The chain joins TRBV4-2 to TRBJ2-1; 9 positions match TRBD2. The ends lost 2 bases at V and 6 bases at J; junction bases unmatched: 11. CDR1 LGHNA and CDR2 YNFKEQ come from the germline V gene. The CDR3 is 17 amino acids. CDR3 DNA: TGTGCCAGCAGCCAATATAGCGGGGGATCTACGGGCAATGAGCAGTTCTTC. Amino acids: CASSQYSGGSTGNEQFF.

This clone appeared a single time. The chain recombines TRBV25-1 with TRBJ2-7; 7 bases agree with TRBD1. The V segment lost 0 bases and the J segment 2 bases; nucleotides outside the gene matches: 1. Looked up from germline, CDR1 is MGHDK and CDR2 is SYGVNS. This CDR3 is 14 amino acids long. Written as DNA, the CDR3 is TGTGCCAGCAGTGAATACAGGGGGACCTACGAGCAGTACTTC. It specifies CASSEYRGTYEQYF.

This chain connects TRBV11-3 to TRBJ2-1; no firm D call. V lost 1 base, J lost 8 bases, and 12 bases lay in between. The length of the CDR3 is 14 residues. Germline loops: CDR1 SGHNT, CDR2 YENEEA. CDR3 amino acids: CASSLGPSRDEQFF. CDR3 sequence (DNA): TGTGCCAGCAGCTTAGGACCCTCTAGAGATGAGCAGTTCTTC.

V gene TRBV5-4 combines with J gene TRBJ1-1, with 7 bases fitting TRBD1. The CDR3 extends over 16 amino acids. CDR1 is SGHNT and CDR2 is YYREEE in the germline V gene (reference sequence). Germline trimming cut 0 bases from V and 0 bases from J; bases unmatched to any gene: 5. The CDR3 is CASSLDLTGMNTEAFF. CDR3 sequence (DNA): TGTGCCAGCAGCTTGGACCTGACAGGGATGAACACTGAAGCTTTCTTT.

Remarks on this clone: Compared with germline, one end of the junction differs, possibly owing to a read error. The rearrangement uses TRBV9 and TRBJ2-1; tentative D call: TRBD1 (6 bases). The CDR3 is 15 residues long. From germline, CDR1 is SGDLS and CDR2 YYNGEE. This CDR3 is CASTVGGSSYNEQFF. The CDR3 DNA sequence: TGTGCCAGCACCGTAGGGGGAAGCTCCTACAATGAGCAGTTCTTC.

The chain is built from TRBV7-2 and TRBJ2-3; D possibly corresponds to TRBD2 (6 bases). V was cut by 5 bases and J by 5 bases, with 17 bases left in between. Germline-derived CDR1 and CDR2 are SGHTA and FQGNSA. The CDR3 covers 15 residues. CDR3 bases: TGTGCCAGCAGCCCCTGGGGTGCGGAGGGAGATACGCAGTATTTT. It specifies CASSPWGAEGDTQYF.

This chain connects TRBV11-3 to TRBJ2-5; no clear D gene. V shed 0 bases and J shed 7 bases, with 3 bases lying between them. CDR1 is SGHNT and CDR2 is YENEEA in the germline V gene. The CDR3 is 11 amino acids. The CDR3 DNA follows: TGTGCCAGCAGCTTAGAAGTGACCCAGTACTTC. It yields the protein CASSLEVTQYF.

The chain joins TRBV20-1 to TRBJ2-1; D gene uncertain. The CDR3 covers 11 residues. Trimming removed 2 bases at V and 6 bases at J, with 5 bases between. Germline assignment: CDR1 DFQATT and CDR2 SNEGSKA (reference sequence). The CDR3 DNA is TGCAGTGCTAGATGGATCAATGAGCAGTTCTTC. It is translated as CSARWINEQFF.

The CDR3 DNA is TGTGCCATCAGGGACTCCCTATCACCAGATACGCAGTATTTT. Amino acids: CAIRDSLSPDTQYF. This chain uses TRBV10-3 with TRBJ2-3, with a possible D match to TRBD2 (5 bases). V lost 6 bases and J lost 4, with 14 bases in between. Per germline, CDR1 ENHRY and CDR2 SYGVKD. CDR3 size: 14 residues.

The V call is TRBV19, the J call TRBJ2-1, with 8 bases aligning to TRBD2. The CDR3 contains 16 residues. Trimming took 5 bases from V and 5 from J; bases not matched to a gene: 11. Germline V gives CDR1 LNHDA, CDR2 SQIVND (reference sequence). CDR3 DNA: TGTGCCAGTAGTCGTCGATCGGCGGGGGGACACAATGAGCAGTTCTTC. Translating it yields CASSRRSAGGHNEQFF.

This clone turned up a few times. V is TRBV5-1 and J is TRBJ2-3, with 9 bases identical to TRBD1. CDR3 size: 15 residues. The ends lost 3 bases at V and 2 bases at J; junction bases unmatched: 4. Per the germline V gene, CDR1 is SGHRS and CDR2 is YFSETQ. The CDR3 coding sequence is TGCGCCAGCAGCTGGGGACAGGGACTCACAGATACGCAGTATTTT. Protein product: CASSWGQGLTDTQYF. The whole variable domain, remainder taken from reference TRBV5-1 and TRBJ2-3, is KAGVTQTPRYLIKTRGQQVTLSCSPISGHRSVSWYQQTPGQGLQFLFEYFSETQRNKGNFPGRFSGRQFSNSRSEMNVSTLELGDSALYLCASSWGQGLTDTQYFGPGTRLTVL.

The rearrangement uses TRBV6-1 and TRBJ1-4, with 10 nucleotides matching TRBD1. V gave up 5 bases and J gave up 7 bases; unmatched junction bases: 7. The CDR3 is 15 residues long. The germline V gene has CDR1 MNHNS and CDR2 SASEGT. CDR3 in amino acids: CASSPAGDRGEKLFF. CDR3 coding DNA: TGTGCCAGCAGTCCCGCGGGGGACAGGGGTGAAAAACTGTTTTTT.

This chain links TRBV18 with TRBJ1-5; a possible D gene is TRBD1 (5 bases). The CDR3 covers 14 residues. Germline CDR1 is KGHSH and CDR2 is LQKENI. The V end lost 3 bases, the J end lost 6 bases, and 12 bases lay between the germline ends. The CDR3 sequence is CASSPGGPSQPQHF. Here the CDR3 DNA reads TGTGCCAGCTCACCCGGGGGACCCAGTCAGCCCCAGCATTTT.

This chain joins TRBV6-1 and TRBJ2-2, with D perhaps TRBD1 or TRBD2 (5 bases each). Germline-derived CDR1 and CDR2 are MNHNS and SASEGT. The CDR3 consists of 14 residues. V was cut by 7 bases and J by 5 bases, with 14 bases left in between. CDR3 protein: CASIWDGGTGELFF. The CDR3, as DNA: TGTGCCAGCATCTGGGACGGTGGGACCGGGGAGCTGTTTTTT.

V is TRBV7-2 and J is TRBJ1-1, with D maybe TRBD1 (5 bases). Germline V CDR1 and CDR2: SGHTA, FQGNSA. The CDR3 runs 14 residues. V was clipped by 5 bases and J by 2 bases, with 12 bases between them. The CDR3 loop reads CASSPTRGNTEAFF. For the CDR3, the DNA is TGTGCCAGCAGCCCCACCCGGGGCAACACTGAAGCTTTCTTT. The variable domain in full, with the rest retrieved from reference TRBV7-2 and TRBJ1-1, is GAGVSQSPSNKVTEKGKDVELRCDPISGHTALYWYRQSLGQGLEFLIYFQGNSAPDKSGLPSDRFSAERTGGSVSTLTIQRTQQEDSAVYLCASSPTRGNTEAFFGQGTRLTVV.

This clone was detected a few times. The rearrangement joins TRBV6-1 to TRBJ1-5; 11 nucleotides agree with TRBD1. This CDR3 comprises 16 residues. Germline CDR1 MNHNS, CDR2 SASEGT. J lost 5 bases, V lost 4 bases, and 7 bases had no gene match. CDR3 residues: CASSVWTGGSDQPQHF. CDR3 DNA: TGTGCCAGCAGTGTTTGGACAGGGGGCTCTGATCAGCCCCAGCATTTT.

The V call is TRBV6-1, the J call TRBJ2-3; D is perhaps TRBD1 (6 bases). The germline gives CDR1 MNHNS, CDR2 SASEGT. The CDR3 consists of 15 residues. V was pared by 5 bases and J by 0 bases, with 12 bases between. The CDR3 spells CASSPGDASTDTQYF. CDR3 bases: TGTGCCAGCAGTCCAGGGGATGCTAGCACAGATACGCAGTATTTT.

This clone was recorded once. The gene calls are TRBV7-9 and TRBJ1-2, with 9 bases lining up with TRBD1. This CDR3 spans 16 amino acids. V shed 4 bases, J shed 6 bases, and the junction held 12 bases outside the gene matches. Germline V gene lookup returns CDR1 SEHNR and CDR2 FQNEAQ (reference sequence). DNA for the CDR3: TGTGCCAGCAGCTCGACGTGGGACAGGGTTGGGGATGGCTACACCTTC. This encodes CASSSTWDRVGDGYTF. Using reference TRBV7-9 and TRBJ1-2 for the parts outside the CDR3, the full variable domain is DTGVSQNPRHKITKRGQNVTFRCDPISEHNRLYWYRQTLGQGPEFLTYFQNEAQLEKSRLLSDRFSAERPKGSFSTLEIQRTEQGDSAMYLCASSSTWDRVGDGYTFGSGTRLTVV.

This chain uses TRBV18 with TRBJ2-1, with 9 bases aligning to TRBD1. Germline loops: CDR1 KGHSH, CDR2 LQKENI. CDR3 length: 17 residues. The junction had 11 bases not matched to a gene; V was cut back by 5 bases and J by 3 bases. The CDR3 protein is CASSSFKGQGIYNEQFF. The CDR3 DNA reads as TGTGCCAGCTCATCTTTTAAGGGACAGGGAATCTACAATGAGCAGTTCTTC.

This clone has just one count. This rearrangement joins TRBV19 to TRBJ2-2; 9 bases fit TRBD2. Germline V gives CDR1 LNHDA, CDR2 SQIVND (reference sequence). V gave up 5 bases and J gave up 2 bases; unmatched junction bases: 6. The CDR3 is 16 residues long. The CDR3 reads CASSGSSGENTGELFF. Here the CDR3 DNA reads TGTGCCAGTAGTGGGTCTAGCGGGGAAAACACCGGGGAGCTGTTTTTT.

The V call is TRBV27, the J call TRBJ2-3; 9 bases match TRBD1. The CDR3 loop spans 16 amino acids. V was pared by 5 bases and J by 4 bases, with 10 bases of the junction left unmatched. In germline, CDR1 is MNHEY, CDR2 SMNVEV (reference sequence). The CDR3 loop reads CASSLTGTGPSDTQYF. The CDR3 nucleotides are TGTGCCAGCAGTCTTACCGGGACAGGGCCATCAGATACGCAGTATTTT.

This chain connects TRBV18 to TRBJ2-5; D unclear. The CDR3 is made up of 13 amino acids. V lost 2 bases, J lost 2 bases, and 6 bases lay in between. Looked up from germline, CDR1 is KGHSH and CDR2 is LQKENI. Here the CDR3 reads CASSPGSQETQYF. Here the CDR3 DNA reads TGTGCCAGCTCACCAGGCAGTCAAGAGACCCAGTACTTC.

This chain joins TRBV7-9 and TRBJ1-4; D gene ambiguous. With 3 bases removed from V and 4 bases from J, the gap between germline ends came to 12 bases. The CDR3 covers 15 residues. Per the germline V gene, CDR1 is SEHNR and CDR2 is FQNEAQ (reference sequence). CDR3 loop: CASSFGEIGNEKLFF. CDR3 nucleotide sequence: TGTGCCAGCAGCTTCGGGGAGATCGGTAATGAAAAACTGTTTTTT.

The chain couples TRBV7-8 to TRBJ2-7; 12 nucleotides match TRBD2. The germline V gene encodes CDR1 SGHVS and CDR2 FQNEAQ. V shed 6 bases and J 6 bases; nucleotides not matched to a gene: 9. The length of the CDR3 is 15 residues. CDR3 sequence reads: CASSPSGLAGFEQYF. In DNA form, the CDR3 reads TGTGCCAGCAGTCCTTCTGGACTAGCGGGATTCGAGCAGTACTTC. The full variable domain, its missing parts supplied by reference TRBV7-8 and TRBJ2-7, is GAGVSQSPRYKVAKRGQDVALRCDPISGHVSLFWYQQALGQGPEFLTYFQNEAQLDKSGLPSDRFFAERPEGSVSTLKIQRTQQEDSAVYLCASSPSGLAGFEQYFGPGTRLTVT.